The 18 T cell receptor beta chains below come from one sample, sequenced in a study of T cell repertoires in cytomegalovirus infection. From the reads, TCRdb called clonotypes with MiXCR, one entry per CDR3 protein. The sample yields some 350,000 distinct CDR3 sequences, approximately 18% seen once. Source material: PBMCs. These receptors originate from a human donor in good health (CMV status not recorded). Some clones in this sample may be carry-over from other donors' samples.

This clonotype was detected many times. The chain combines TRBV7-2 with TRBJ2-3; a weak D match, TRBD1 (5 bases). The CDR3 runs 14 residues. Trimming stripped 4 bases from V and 4 bases from J, with 12 bases between. Looked up from germline, CDR1 is SGHTA and CDR2 is FQGNSA. The CDR3 region has the DNA TGTGCCAGCAGCTATGCCCAGGGCGCAGATACGCAGTATTTT. This encodes CASSYAQGADTQYF.

A few counts support this clonotype. The chain has TRBV29-1 and TRBJ1-6; 7 bases align to TRBD1. Germline V gene data show CDR1 as SQVTM and CDR2 as ANQGSEA. Trimming at V came to 6 bases and at J to 7 bases, leaving 6 bases not matched to a gene. The CDR3 runs to 13 residues. CDR3 residues: CSVLTGWNSPLHF. CDR3 DNA sequence: TGCAGCGTCCTGACAGGGTGGAATTCACCCCTCCACTTT.

The gene calls are TRBV18 and TRBJ2-7, with 10 bases fitting TRBD1. CDR3 length: 16 residues. Germline CDR1 KGHSH, CDR2 LQKENI. V trimming: 6 bases; J trimming: 5 bases; junction bases outside the gene matches: 13. As DNA, the CDR3 is TGTGCCAGCTCGCCGGGTTACGCGGGGACAGGGGACGAGCAGTACTTC. Translated: CASSPGYAGTGDEQYF.

The V call is TRBV29-1, the J call TRBJ2-7, with 8 bases aligning to TRBD1. With V trimmed by 7 bases and J by 3 bases, 2 bases remained unmatched. The CDR3 sequence is 11 residues long. The germline V gene has CDR1 SQVTM and CDR2 ANQGSEA. The DNA for the CDR3 is TGCAGCGGGGGACAGGTCTACGAGCAGTACTTC. Its protein is CSGGQVYEQYF.

The V and J genes are TRBV20-1 and TRBJ2-1, with D perhaps matching TRBD1 (5 bases). With 1 base removed from V and 0 bases from J, the gap between germline ends came to 16 bases. Germline V gives CDR1 DFQATT, CDR2 SNEGSKA (reference sequence). The length of the CDR3 is 17 residues. The chain's CDR3 is CSARATTGRRSYNEQFF. The CDR3 DNA reads TGCAGTGCTAGAGCCACTACAGGTCGGCGCTCCTACAATGAGCAGTTCTTC.

The chain combines TRBV12-3 or TRBV12-4 with TRBJ1-3; D call uncertain. V was pared by 7 bases and J by 8 bases, with 9 bases between. The CDR3 has 11 residues. The CDR3 region has the DNA TGTGCCAGCACGACTACCTACACCATATATTTT. Its translation: CASTTTYTIYF.

This clonotype appeared many times. The V gene is TRBV11-2, the J gene TRBJ1-2; D is uncertain. CDR1 and CDR2 (germline): SGHAT, FQNNGV. The V end lost 5 bases, the J end lost 6 bases, and 16 bases lay between the germline ends. The CDR3 is 14 residues long. The DNA for the CDR3 is TGTGCCAGCAGCATCGACCGAATAACCGATGGCTACACCTTC. Its translation is CASSIDRITDGYTF. The entire variable domain, with the rest obtained from reference TRBV11-2 and TRBJ1-2, is as follows: EAGVAQSPRYKIIEKRQSVAFWCNPISGHATLYWYQQILGQGPKLLIQFQNNGVVDDSQLPKDRFSAERLKGVDSTLKIQPAKLEDSAVYLCASSIDRITDGYTFGSGTRLTVV.

This clonotype was counted at least ten times. The chain is built from TRBV6-2 or TRBV6-3 and TRBJ2-3, with 9 bases aligning to TRBD2. The V gene's germline CDR1 is MNHEY and CDR2 SVGEGT. With V trimmed by 0 bases and J by 3 bases, 1 base remained unmatched. There are 15 residues in the CDR3. The CDR3 is CASSYSAGGTDTQYF. The CDR3 DNA reads TGTGCCAGCAGTTACTCTGCGGGAGGGACAGATACGCAGTATTTT.

This clonotype showed up many times. V and J are TRBV6-1 and TRBJ2-1; 10 nucleotides line up with TRBD2. The V and J ends lost 5 bases and 5 bases, in that order; junction bases with no gene match: 3. CDR1 MNHNS and CDR2 SASEGT come from the germline V gene. The CDR3 spans 14 residues. The CDR3 loop is CASSPGTSDNEQFF. CDR3 sequence (DNA): TGTGCCAGCAGTCCTGGGACTAGCGACAATGAGCAGTTCTTC.

This clonotype showed up just a few times. The chain links TRBV7-2 to TRBJ1-4; TRBD1 matches 11 bases. Trimming removed 5 bases from V and 0 bases from J; junction bases left unmatched: 8. The CDR3 has 18 residues. The germline V gene encodes CDR1 SGHTA and CDR2 FQGNSA. The CDR3 DNA reads TGTGCCAGCAGCCCGCGATGGACAGGGGGCTCAACTAATGAAAAACTGTTTTTT. Protein product: CASSPRWTGGSTNEKLFF.

This clonotype has ten or more counts. The chain has TRBV7-9 and TRBJ2-3; D might be TRBD1 or TRBD2, each matching 6 bases. Between the trimmed V and J ends, which lost 2 bases and 4 bases, there was a span of 13 bases. The CDR3 runs 15 residues. In germline, CDR1 is SEHNR, CDR2 FQNEAQ (reference sequence). DNA of the CDR3: TGTGCCAGCAGCTTAAGGAGGGGGGCCCCAGATACGCAGTATTTT. This encodes CASSLRRGAPDTQYF. The variable domain in full, completed from reference TRBV7-9 and TRBJ2-3, reads DTGVSQNPRHKITKRGQNVTFRCDPISEHNRLYWYRQTLGQGPEFLTYFQNEAQLEKSRLLSDRFSAERPKGSFSTLEIQRTEQGDSAMYLCASSLRRGAPDTQYFGPGTRLTVL.

This clonotype came up many times. The CDR3, as DNA: TGTGCCAGCAGCTTGGGGACTAGCATCCAAGAGACCCAGTACTTC. This encodes CASSLGTSIQETQYF. V is TRBV7-8 and J is TRBJ2-5; 9 bases are shared with TRBD2. The CDR3 sequence is 15 residues long. CDR1 and CDR2 (germline): SGHVS, FQNEAQ. The V gene end was trimmed by 3 bases and the J gene end by 1 base; junction bases not matched to a gene: 3. The full variable domain, completed using reference TRBV7-8 and TRBJ2-5, is GAGVSQSPRYKVAKRGQDVALRCDPISGHVSLFWYQQALGQGPEFLTYFQNEAQLDKSGLPSDRFFAERPEGSVSTLKIQRTQQEDSAVYLCASSLGTSIQETQYFGPGTRLLVL.

This clonotype was picked up a small number of times. This chain links TRBV2 with TRBJ2-1; 9 bases are shared with TRBD2. Trimming took 8 bases from V and 8 from J; bases not matched to a gene: 13. The germline CDR1 and CDR2 sequences are SNHLY and FYNNEI. The CDR3 extends over 15 amino acids. Here the CDR3 DNA reads TGTGCCAGCTACCCTTTGGCTAGCGGGATCGATGAGCAGTTCTTC. As protein: CASYPLASGIDEQFF.

This clonotype was counted between two and nine times. The chain has TRBV19 and TRBJ1-3, with D hard to call. V lost 7 bases and J 1 base, leaving 5 bases between the germline ends. CDR1 is LNHDA and CDR2 is SQIVND in the germline V gene (reference sequence). CDR3 size: 12 residues. As DNA, the CDR3 is TGTGCCAGTACAATTTCTGGAAACACCATATATTTT. Translated, it gives CASTISGNTIYF.

V is TRBV4-1 and J is TRBJ2-1, with D possibly TRBD2 on 6 matching bases. Looked up from germline, CDR1 is MGHRA and CDR2 is YSYEKL. The CDR3 loop spans 13 amino acids. Trimming cost V 0 bases and J 9 bases, with 9 bases left between them. For the CDR3, the DNA is TGCGCCAGCAGCCAAGACACTAGCAGTGAGCAGTTCTTC. It encodes CASSQDTSSEQFF.

This clonotype was recorded a few times. The CDR3 protein is CASSFRQGPKVGPLHF. CDR3 DNA: TGTGCCAGCAGCTTCAGACAGGGCCCCAAGGTTGGACCCCTCCACTTT. The rearrangement links TRBV11-2 to TRBJ1-6, with 7 bases aligning to TRBD1. The CDR3 is 16 amino acids. Unmatched junction bases numbered 14, after V lost 3 bases and J lost 12 bases. CDR1 is SGHAT and CDR2 is FQNNGV in the germline V gene.

This clonotype was observed a handful of times. The chain employs TRBV28 and TRBJ1-2, with D possibly being TRBD1 (6 bases). The germline V gene has CDR1 MDHEN and CDR2 SYDVKM. V was clipped by 2 bases and J by 8 bases, with 12 bases between them. The CDR3 loop spans 13 amino acids. The CDR3 DNA reads as TGTGCCAGCAGTTTAAACAGGGTTAAGGGCTACACCTTC. It is translated as CASSLNRVKGYTF.

This clonotype appeared many times. This rearrangement joins TRBV20-1 to TRBJ2-3, with a possible D match to TRBD2 (5 bases). Trimming removed 8 bases at V and 0 bases at J, with 12 bases between. The CDR3 is 13 amino acids. Germline CDR1 reads DFQATT; CDR2 reads SNEGSKA (reference sequence). The CDR3 coding sequence is TGCAGTCTAAGGTGGGAGAGCACAGATACGCAGTATTTT. It yields the protein CSLRWESTDTQYF.